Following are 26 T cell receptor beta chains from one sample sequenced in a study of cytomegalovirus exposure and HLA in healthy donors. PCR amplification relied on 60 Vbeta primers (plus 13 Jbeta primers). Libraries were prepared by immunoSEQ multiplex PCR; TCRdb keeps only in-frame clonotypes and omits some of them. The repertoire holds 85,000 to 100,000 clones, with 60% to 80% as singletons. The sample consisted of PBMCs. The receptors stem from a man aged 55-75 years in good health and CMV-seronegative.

In DNA form, the CDR3 reads TGTGCCAGCAGAGTCACTAGCGGGGGTGTAGAGACCCAGTACTTC. Protein: CASRVTSGGVETQYF. This chain uses TRBV6-1 with TRBJ2-5; 11 nucleotides align to TRBD2. The CDR3 is made up of 15 amino acids. Germline CDR1 and CDR2: MNHNS and SASEGT. V shed 6 bases and J 4 bases; nucleotides not matched to a gene: 7.

CDR3 region: CASSDRWETQYF. CDR3 DNA: TGTGCCAGTTCGGACAGGTGGGAGACCCAGTACTTC. This chain links TRBV19 with TRBJ2-5, with TRBD1 matching 7 bases. This CDR3 has 12 amino acids. Germline V gene lookup returns CDR1 LNHDA and CDR2 SQIVND (reference sequence). Trimming removed 8 bases from V and 5 bases from J; junction bases left unmatched: 5.

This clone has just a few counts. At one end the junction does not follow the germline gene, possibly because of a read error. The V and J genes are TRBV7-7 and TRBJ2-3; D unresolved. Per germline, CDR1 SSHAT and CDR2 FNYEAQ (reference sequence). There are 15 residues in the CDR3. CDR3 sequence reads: CASSPVAGSTDTQYF. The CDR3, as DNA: TGTGCTAGCAGCCCGGTGGCAGGTTCCACAGATACGCAGTATTTT.

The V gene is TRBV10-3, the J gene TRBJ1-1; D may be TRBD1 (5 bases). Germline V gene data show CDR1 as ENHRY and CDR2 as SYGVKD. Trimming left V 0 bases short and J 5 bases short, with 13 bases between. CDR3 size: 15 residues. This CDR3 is CAISESWGALTEAFF. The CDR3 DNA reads TGTGCCATCAGTGAGTCGTGGGGCGCGCTGACTGAAGCTTTCTTT.

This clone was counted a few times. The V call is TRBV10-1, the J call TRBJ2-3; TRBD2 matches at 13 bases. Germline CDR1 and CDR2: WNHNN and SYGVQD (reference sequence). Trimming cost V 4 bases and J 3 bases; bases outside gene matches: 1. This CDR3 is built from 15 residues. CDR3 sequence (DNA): TGCGCCAGCAGTGGGGGACTAGCGGGAACAGATACGCAGTATTTT. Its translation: CASSGGLAGTDTQYF.

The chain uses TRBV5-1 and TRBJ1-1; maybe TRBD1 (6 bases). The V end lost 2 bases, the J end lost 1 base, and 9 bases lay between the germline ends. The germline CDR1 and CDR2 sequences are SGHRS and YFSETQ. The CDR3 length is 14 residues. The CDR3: CASSFQGPNTEAFF. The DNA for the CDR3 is TGCGCCAGCAGCTTTCAGGGGCCGAACACTGAAGCTTTCTTT.

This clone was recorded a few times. The CDR3 nucleotides read TGTGCCAGCACTACAGGGGGTTCTAACTATGGCTACACCTTC. Its protein product is CASTTGGSNYGYTF. The chain employs TRBV2 and TRBJ1-2; 8 bases match TRBD1. J was trimmed by 0 bases and V by 7 bases; bases with no gene match: 4. The CDR3 is 14 amino acids. From germline, CDR1 is SNHLY and CDR2 FYNNEI.

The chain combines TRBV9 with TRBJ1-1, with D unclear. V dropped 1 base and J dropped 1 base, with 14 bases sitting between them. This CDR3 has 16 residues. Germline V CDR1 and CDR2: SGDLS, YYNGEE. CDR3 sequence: CASSVLLEAKNTEAFF. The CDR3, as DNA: TGTGCCAGCAGCGTACTCCTAGAGGCCAAGAACACTGAAGCTTTCTTT.

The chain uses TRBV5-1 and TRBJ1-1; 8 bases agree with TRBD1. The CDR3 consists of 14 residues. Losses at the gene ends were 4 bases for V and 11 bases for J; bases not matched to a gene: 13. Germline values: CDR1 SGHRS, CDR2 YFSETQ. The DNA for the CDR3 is TGCGCCAGCAGCGAGGCGGCGCAGGGGGCTCTGGCTTTCTTT. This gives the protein CASSEAAQGALAFF. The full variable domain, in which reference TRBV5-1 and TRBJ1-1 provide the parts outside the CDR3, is KAGVTQTPRYLIKTRGQQVTLSCSPISGHRSVSWYQQTPGQGLQFLFEYFSETQRNKGNFPGRFSGRQFSNSRSEMNVSTLELGDSALYLCASSEAAQGALAFFGQGTRLTVV.

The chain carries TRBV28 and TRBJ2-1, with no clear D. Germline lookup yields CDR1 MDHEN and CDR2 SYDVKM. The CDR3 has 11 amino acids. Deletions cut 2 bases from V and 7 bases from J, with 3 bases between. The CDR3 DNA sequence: TGTGCCAGCAGTTTAACTAATGAGCAGTTCTTC. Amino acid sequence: CASSLTNEQFF.

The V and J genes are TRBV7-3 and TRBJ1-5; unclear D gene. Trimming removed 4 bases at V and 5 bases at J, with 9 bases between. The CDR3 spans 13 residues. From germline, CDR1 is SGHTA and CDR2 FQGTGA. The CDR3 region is CASSSTSDQPQHF. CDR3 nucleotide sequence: TGTGCCAGCAGCTCAACGAGTGATCAGCCCCAGCATTTT.

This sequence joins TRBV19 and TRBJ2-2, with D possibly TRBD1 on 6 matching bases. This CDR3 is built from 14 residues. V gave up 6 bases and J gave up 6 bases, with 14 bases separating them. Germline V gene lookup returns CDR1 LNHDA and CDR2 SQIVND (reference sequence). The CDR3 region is CASRQNRVSGELFF. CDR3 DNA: TGTGCCAGTAGACAGAACAGGGTATCCGGGGAGCTGTTTTTT.

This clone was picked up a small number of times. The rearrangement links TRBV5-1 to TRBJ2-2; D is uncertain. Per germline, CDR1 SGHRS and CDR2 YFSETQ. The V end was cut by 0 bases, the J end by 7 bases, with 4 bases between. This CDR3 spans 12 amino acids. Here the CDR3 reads CASSLGVGELFF. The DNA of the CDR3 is TGCGCCAGCAGCTTGGGAGTCGGGGAGCTGTTTTTT.

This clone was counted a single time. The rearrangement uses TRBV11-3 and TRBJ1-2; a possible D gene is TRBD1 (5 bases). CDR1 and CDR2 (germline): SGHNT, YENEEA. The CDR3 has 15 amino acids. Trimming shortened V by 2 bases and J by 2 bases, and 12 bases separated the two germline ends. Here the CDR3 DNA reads TGTGCCAGCAGCTTAACCCCAGGGTGGAACTATGGCTACACCTTC. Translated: CASSLTPGWNYGYTF.

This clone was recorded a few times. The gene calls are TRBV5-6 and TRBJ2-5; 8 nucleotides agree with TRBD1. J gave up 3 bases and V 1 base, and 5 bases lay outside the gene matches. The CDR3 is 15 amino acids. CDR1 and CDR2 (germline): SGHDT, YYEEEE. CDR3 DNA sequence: TGTGCCAGCAGCTTGACCGGGACAGGCGAAGAGACCCAGTACTTC. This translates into CASSLTGTGEETQYF.

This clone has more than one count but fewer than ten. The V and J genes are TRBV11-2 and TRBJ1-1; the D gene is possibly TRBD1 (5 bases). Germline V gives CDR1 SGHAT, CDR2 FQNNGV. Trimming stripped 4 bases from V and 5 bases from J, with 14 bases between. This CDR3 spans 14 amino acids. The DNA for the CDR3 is TGTGCCAGCAGCTCAATTAAGGGGAAGACTGAAGCTTTCTTT. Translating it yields CASSSIKGKTEAFF.

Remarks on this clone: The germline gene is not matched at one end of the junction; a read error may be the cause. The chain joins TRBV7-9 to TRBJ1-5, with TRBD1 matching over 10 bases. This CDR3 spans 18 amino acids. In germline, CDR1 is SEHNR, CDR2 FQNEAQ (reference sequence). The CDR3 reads CSSSSTGTGVYSNQPQHF. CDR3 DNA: TGTTCCAGCAGCTCGACCGGGACAGGGGTCTATAGCAATCAGCCCCAGCATTTT.

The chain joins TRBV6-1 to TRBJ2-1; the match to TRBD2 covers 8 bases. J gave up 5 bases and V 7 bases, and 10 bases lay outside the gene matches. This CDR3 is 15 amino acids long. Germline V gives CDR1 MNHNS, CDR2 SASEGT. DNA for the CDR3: TGTGCCAGCACGATTGAAGCGGGGGTCAACAATGAGCAGTTCTTC. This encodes CASTIEAGVNNEQFF.

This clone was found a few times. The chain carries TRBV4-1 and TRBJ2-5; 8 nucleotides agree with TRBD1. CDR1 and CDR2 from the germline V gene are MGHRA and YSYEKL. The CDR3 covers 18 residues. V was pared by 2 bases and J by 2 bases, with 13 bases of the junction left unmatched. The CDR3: CASSQFVQGAAWQETQYF. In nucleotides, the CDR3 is TGCGCCAGCAGCCAATTTGTCCAGGGGGCTGCCTGGCAAGAGACCCAGTACTTC.

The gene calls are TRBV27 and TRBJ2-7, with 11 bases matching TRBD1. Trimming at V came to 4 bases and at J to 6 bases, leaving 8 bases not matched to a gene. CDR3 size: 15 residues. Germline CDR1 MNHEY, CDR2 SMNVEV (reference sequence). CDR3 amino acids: CASSSRTGGAGEQYF. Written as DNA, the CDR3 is TGTGCCAGCAGTTCAAGGACAGGGGGCGCGGGCGAGCAGTACTTC.

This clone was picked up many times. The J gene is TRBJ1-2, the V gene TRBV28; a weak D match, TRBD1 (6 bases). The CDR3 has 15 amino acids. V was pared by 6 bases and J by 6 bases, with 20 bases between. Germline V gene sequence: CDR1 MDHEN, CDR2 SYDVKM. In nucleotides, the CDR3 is TGTGCCAGCAGACGCCCCAGGGGCGAGCATCATGGCTACACCTTC. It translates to CASRRPRGEHHGYTF.

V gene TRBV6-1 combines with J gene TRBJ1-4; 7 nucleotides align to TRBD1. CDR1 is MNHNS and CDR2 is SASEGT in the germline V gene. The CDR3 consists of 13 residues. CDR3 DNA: TGTGCAGCAGGGGGTTGGGGTAATGAAAAACTGTTTTTT. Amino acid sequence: CAAGGWGNEKLFF.

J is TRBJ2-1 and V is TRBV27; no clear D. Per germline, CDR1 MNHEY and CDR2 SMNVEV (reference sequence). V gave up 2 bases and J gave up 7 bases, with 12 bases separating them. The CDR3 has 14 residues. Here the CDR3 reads CASSLIQLLNEQFF. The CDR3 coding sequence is TGTGCCAGCAGTTTAATTCAACTACTGAATGAGCAGTTCTTC.

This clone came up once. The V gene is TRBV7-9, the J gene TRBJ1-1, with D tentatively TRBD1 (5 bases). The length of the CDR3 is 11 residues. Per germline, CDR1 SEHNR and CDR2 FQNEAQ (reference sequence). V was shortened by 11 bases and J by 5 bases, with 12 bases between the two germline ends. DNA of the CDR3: TGTGCCGGAACGGGGGTAACTGAAGCTTTCTTT. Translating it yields CAGTGVTEAFF. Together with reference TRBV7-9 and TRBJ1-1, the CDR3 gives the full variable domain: DTGVSQNPRHKITKRGQNVTFRCDPISEHNRLYWYRQTLGQGPEFLTYFQNEAQLEKSRLLSDRFSAERPKGSFSTLEIQRTEQGDSAMYLCAGTGVTEAFFGQGTRLTVV.

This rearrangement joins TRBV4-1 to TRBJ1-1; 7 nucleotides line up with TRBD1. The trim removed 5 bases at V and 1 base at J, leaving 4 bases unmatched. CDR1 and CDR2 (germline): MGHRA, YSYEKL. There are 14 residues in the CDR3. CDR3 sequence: CASSIRQGNTEAFF. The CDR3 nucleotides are TGCGCCAGCAGCATTCGACAGGGGAACACTGAAGCTTTCTTT.

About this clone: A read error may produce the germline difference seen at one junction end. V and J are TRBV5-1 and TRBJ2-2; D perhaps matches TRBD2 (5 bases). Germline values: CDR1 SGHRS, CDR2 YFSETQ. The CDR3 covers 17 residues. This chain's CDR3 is CASSLLSQTLEHRGAVF. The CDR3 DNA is TGCGCCAGCAGCTTGTTATCGCAGACACTTGAACACCGGGGAGCTGTTTTT. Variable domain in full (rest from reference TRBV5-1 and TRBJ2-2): KAGVTQTPRYLIKTRGQQVTLSCSPISGHRSVSWYQQTPGQGLQFLFEYFSETQRNKGNFPGRFSGRQFSNSRSEMNVSTLELGDSALYLCASSLLSQTLEHRGAVFGEGSRLTVL.